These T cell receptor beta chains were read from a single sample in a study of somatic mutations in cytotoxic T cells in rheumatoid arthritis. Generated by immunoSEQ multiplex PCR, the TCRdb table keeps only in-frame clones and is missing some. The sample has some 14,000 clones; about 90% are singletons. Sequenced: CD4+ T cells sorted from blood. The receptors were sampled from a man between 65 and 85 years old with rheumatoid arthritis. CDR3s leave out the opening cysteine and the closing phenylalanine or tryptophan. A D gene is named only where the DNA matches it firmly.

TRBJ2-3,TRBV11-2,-,ASSSLQSSSTDTQY
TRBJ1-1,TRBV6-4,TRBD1,ASSAGTANTEAF
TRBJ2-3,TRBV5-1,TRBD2,ASSLASERGLRTDTQY
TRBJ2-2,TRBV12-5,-,ASGLGSHTGELF
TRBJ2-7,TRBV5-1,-,ASSLDTYEQY
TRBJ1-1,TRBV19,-,ASSMQGVPGEAF
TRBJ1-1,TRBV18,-,ASSPRSPDLNTEAF
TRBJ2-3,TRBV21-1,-,ASSNRLVAQY
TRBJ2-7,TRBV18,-,ASSPPNGEYEQY
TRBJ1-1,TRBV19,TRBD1,ASSRQGSLVGTEAF
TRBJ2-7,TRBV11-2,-,ASSLDRYEQY
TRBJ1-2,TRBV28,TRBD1,ASSFQPGQGWGYT
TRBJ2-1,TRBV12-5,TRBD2,ASGPPSGRVNEQF
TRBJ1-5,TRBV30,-,AWSTGSNQPQH
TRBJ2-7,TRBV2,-,ASREGRSSYEQY
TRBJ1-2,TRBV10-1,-,ASSESNSYGYT
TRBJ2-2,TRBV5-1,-,ASSPVRGTGELF
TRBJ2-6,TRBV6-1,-,ASTLRIGANVLT
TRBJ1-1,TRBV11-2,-,ASSFRFPGVQEAF
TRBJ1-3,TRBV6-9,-,ASSYATGENTIY
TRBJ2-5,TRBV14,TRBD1,ASSQGLRGETQY
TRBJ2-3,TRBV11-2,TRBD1,ASSLVLRGYVPDTQY